What follows are 22 T cell receptor beta chains derived from one specimen sequenced in a study of memory CD4+ T cells and cytomegalovirus serostatus. Single viable CD3+CD4+CD8-CD45RO+ cells were sorted as the memory CD4+ T cells. Assay: immunoSEQ multiplex PCR; the TCRdb copy retains only in-frame clones and omits some. The sample lists 50,000 to 65,000 clones, approximately 77% occurring once. Sequences were obtained from memory CD4+ T cells from blood. These receptors were taken from an adult in good health and CMV-seronegative.

The gene calls are TRBV7-2 and TRBJ2-7; perhaps D is TRBD1 or TRBD2 (6 bases each). This CDR3 comprises 15 residues. V lost 8 bases and J lost 0, with 17 bases in between. Germline CDR1 is SGHTA and CDR2 is FQGNSA. CDR3 sequence (DNA): TGTGCCAGCGCAGTGGGGGGCTTTTCCTCCTACGAGCAGTACTTC. The encoded protein is CASAVGGFSSYEQYF.

The chain uses TRBV29-1 and TRBJ2-5; TRBD1 matches at 8 bases. This CDR3 has 12 residues. The trim removed 5 bases at V and 5 bases at J, leaving 4 bases unmatched. The germline V gene encodes CDR1 SQVTM and CDR2 ANQGSEA. The CDR3 region has the DNA TGCAGCGTTCAAAGGGACAGGGAGACCCAGTACTTC. The encoded protein is CSVQRDRETQYF.

This sequence joins TRBV16 and TRBJ1-1, with D tentatively TRBD1 (5 bases). Trimming left V 4 bases short and J 8 bases short, with 8 bases between. Germline CDR1 and CDR2: KGHSY and FQNENV. There are 11 residues in the CDR3. The CDR3 bases are TGTGCCAGCAGCCGGCGACAGGAAGCTTTCTTT. Its protein product is CASSRRQEAFF.

J is TRBJ2-7 and V is TRBV7-2; the D is unclear. Germline V CDR1 and CDR2: SGHTA, FQGNSA. There are 15 residues in the CDR3. Trimming stripped 5 bases from V and 0 bases from J, with 14 bases between. CDR3 nucleotides: TGTGCCAGCAGCAAGCCCCCCGGTGACTCCTACGAGCAGTACTTC. Protein product: CASSKPPGDSYEQYF.

This clone occurred a few times. This rearrangement joins TRBV5-1 to TRBJ1-2; 8 bases align to TRBD1. CDR3 size: 14 residues. After removal of 0 bases from V and 8 bases from J, the junction contained 6 bases not matched to a gene. Germline V gene data show CDR1 as SGHRS and CDR2 as YFSETQ. The DNA of the CDR3 is TGCGCCAGCAGCTTGGACAGGGGGGCTGGAGGCTACACCTTC. This encodes CASSLDRGAGGYTF.

This clone was seen once. The chain has TRBV11-3 and TRBJ2-7, with unresolved D. In germline, CDR1 is SGHNT, CDR2 YENEEA. CDR3 length: 13 amino acids. V was pared by 4 bases and J by 8 bases, with 15 bases between. DNA for the CDR3: TGTGCCAGCAGCTCAACCTCCGGGTCCCAGCAGTACTTC. Amino acids: CASSSTSGSQQYF.

The rearrangement uses TRBV28 and TRBJ1-2, with unresolved D. The CDR3 extends over 12 amino acids. Trimming took off 6 bases at V and 5 bases at J, with 10 bases between the two ends. CDR1 MDHEN and CDR2 SYDVKM come from the germline V gene. The CDR3 DNA sequence: TGTGCCAGCAGACCCGAAGGATATGGCTACACCTTC. Protein sequence: CASRPEGYGYTF.

The chain employs TRBV7-8 and TRBJ1-2; 9 nucleotides match TRBD1. The CDR3 is 19 residues long. Germline V CDR1 and CDR2: SGHVS, FQNEAQ. V dropped 3 bases and J dropped 3; count of bases not matched to a gene: 17. CDR3 in amino acids: CASSFGRDRAARLDYGYTF. In nucleotides, the CDR3 is TGTGCCAGCAGCTTTGGACGGGACAGGGCCGCTAGACTTGACTATGGCTACACCTTC.

The chain joins TRBV20-1 to TRBJ2-5; no firm D call. CDR1 and CDR2 (germline): DFQATT, SNEGSKA (reference sequence). The CDR3 consists of 11 residues. V shed 5 bases and J shed 5 bases, with 9 bases lying between them. The CDR3 region is CSAWGWETQYF. The CDR3 DNA is TGCAGTGCTTGGGGTTGGGAGACCCAGTACTTC.

This clone was counted a few times. This chain joins TRBV28 and TRBJ1-1; perhaps TRBD1 as D (5 bases). Trimming took 6 bases from V and 2 from J, leaving 16 bases between them. Per the germline V gene, CDR1 is MDHEN and CDR2 is SYDVKM. The CDR3 is 15 residues long. DNA for the CDR3: TGTGCCAGCAGAAAAACGACAGCCGGAAACACTGAAGCTTTCTTT. It specifies CASRKTTAGNTEAFF.

This clone was observed a single time. The chain links TRBV18 to TRBJ1-1; D ambiguous. In germline, CDR1 is KGHSH, CDR2 LQKENI. The CDR3 has 15 residues. With 3 bases removed from V and 0 bases from J, the gap between germline ends came to 11 bases. CDR3 sequence: CASSPRSVMNTEAFF. DNA for the CDR3: TGTGCCAGCTCACCGCGGTCAGTCATGAACACTGAAGCTTTCTTT.

The genes are TRBV7-2 and TRBJ1-2; D may be TRBD1 (5 bases). V lost 7 bases to trimming and J lost 8 bases, with 11 bases between them. The V gene's germline CDR1 is SGHTA and CDR2 FQGNSA. This CDR3 comprises 11 residues. The CDR3 DNA is TGTGCCAGCACCAGGGACGTGGGCTACACCTTC. Translating gives CASTRDVGYTF.

This rearrangement joins TRBV4-1 to TRBJ2-7, with a tentative D call TRBD2 (6 bases). The CDR3 extends over 16 amino acids. The V and J ends lost 4 bases and 6 bases respectively, with 22 bases between them. Germline V gene data show CDR1 as MGHRA and CDR2 as YSYEKL. The DNA for the CDR3 is TGCGCCAGCAGCCCTACACAGTTAACTAGCAATGGCGAGCAGTACTTC. Its translation: CASSPTQLTSNGEQYF.

The J gene is TRBJ2-2, the V gene TRBV15; D is undetermined. The CDR3 is made up of 13 amino acids. Germline values: CDR1 LNHNV, CDR2 YYDKDF (reference sequence). V was trimmed by 1 base and J by 5 bases, leaving 5 bases between them. CDR3 sequence (DNA): TGTGCCACCAGCAGAGCAGGTACCGGGGAGCTGTTTTTT. As protein: CATSRAGTGELFF.

The rearrangement uses TRBV27 and TRBJ2-7; the match to TRBD1 covers 9 bases. CDR1 and CDR2 from the germline V gene are MNHEY and SMNVEV (reference sequence). The ends lost 5 bases at V and 3 bases at J; junction bases unmatched: 5. The CDR3 is made up of 14 amino acids. The DNA of the CDR3 is TGTGCCAGCAGTCTCGGGACAGGGAACTACGAGCAGTACTTC. Translation gives CASSLGTGNYEQYF.

The rearrangement uses TRBV5-4 and TRBJ2-7; TRBD2 matches 11 bases. J lost 9 bases, V lost 3 bases, and 17 bases had no gene match. This CDR3 is 17 amino acids long. CDR1 is SGHNT and CDR2 is YYREEE in the germline V gene (reference sequence). CDR3 bases: TGTGCCAGCAGCTCGAGAAGTAGCGGGAGGGTCCCATCCTCGCAGTACTTC. Its protein is CASSSRSSGRVPSSQYF.

This clone appeared a few times. V is TRBV18 and J is TRBJ2-7, with D perhaps TRBD2 (7 bases). Trimming took 4 bases from V and 2 from J, leaving 15 bases between them. The germline gives CDR1 KGHSH, CDR2 LQKENI. This CDR3 has 15 amino acids. The CDR3 spells CASSQGGGAAYEQYF. DNA for the CDR3: TGTGCCAGCTCACAAGGGGGGGGCGCCGCCTACGAGCAGTACTTC.

The genes are TRBV30 and TRBJ2-7; TRBD2 matches at 12 bases. The CDR3 spans 14 residues. Germline V CDR1 and CDR2: GTSNPN, SVGIG (reference sequence). Unmatched junction bases numbered 7, after V lost 6 bases and J lost 4 bases. The CDR3 DNA is TGTGCCTGCGCCCGGACTAGCGGGGCTTACGAGCAGTACTTC. The encoded protein is CACARTSGAYEQYF.

The chain uses TRBV7-9 and TRBJ2-3, with a tentative D call TRBD2 (5 bases). CDR3 length: 13 residues. Trimming took off 1 base at V and 4 bases at J, with 6 bases between the two ends. Germline CDR1 SEHNR, CDR2 FQNEAQ (reference sequence). CDR3 loop: CASSLGGPDTQYF. The CDR3 nucleotides are TGTGCCAGCAGCTTAGGAGGGCCAGATACGCAGTATTTT.

The V and J genes are TRBV2 and TRBJ1-2, with 8 positions matching TRBD1. With V trimmed by 4 bases and J by 4 bases, 2 bases remained unmatched. CDR3 length: 13 residues. Per germline, CDR1 SNHLY and CDR2 FYNNEI. The CDR3 region has the DNA TGTGCCAGCAGTGGGACAGGGATCTATGGCTACACCTTC. Protein: CASSGTGIYGYTF.

J is TRBJ1-1 and V is TRBV5-4; possible D gene TRBD1, 6 bases. CDR3 length equals 16 residues. Trimming removed 4 bases at V and 0 bases at J, with 16 bases between. Germline values: CDR1 SGHNT, CDR2 YYREEE (reference sequence). The CDR3 sequence: CASSPARGSLNTEAFF. The CDR3 bases are TGTGCCAGCAGCCCTGCCAGGGGATCCCTGAACACTGAAGCTTTCTTT.

This chain links TRBV5-8 with TRBJ1-3, with unresolved D. Trimming pared 0 bases from V and 3 bases from J, leaving 7 bases between. Looked up from germline, CDR1 is SGHTS and CDR2 is YDEGEE. This CDR3 has 14 amino acids. In nucleotides, the CDR3 is TGTGCCAGCAGCTTGGGGGCTATTGGAAACACCATATATTTT. This encodes CASSLGAIGNTIYF.